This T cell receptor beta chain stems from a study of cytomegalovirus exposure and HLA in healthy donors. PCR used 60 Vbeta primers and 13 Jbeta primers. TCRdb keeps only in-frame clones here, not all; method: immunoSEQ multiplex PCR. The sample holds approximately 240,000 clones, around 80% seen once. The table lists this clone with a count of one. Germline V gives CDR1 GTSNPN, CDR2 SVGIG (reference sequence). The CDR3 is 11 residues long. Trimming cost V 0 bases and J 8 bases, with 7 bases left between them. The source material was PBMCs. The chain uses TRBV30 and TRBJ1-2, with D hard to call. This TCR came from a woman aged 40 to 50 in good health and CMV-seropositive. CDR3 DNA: TGTGCCTGGAGTGTACCAGGCGGCTACACCTTC. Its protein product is CAWSVPGGYTF.